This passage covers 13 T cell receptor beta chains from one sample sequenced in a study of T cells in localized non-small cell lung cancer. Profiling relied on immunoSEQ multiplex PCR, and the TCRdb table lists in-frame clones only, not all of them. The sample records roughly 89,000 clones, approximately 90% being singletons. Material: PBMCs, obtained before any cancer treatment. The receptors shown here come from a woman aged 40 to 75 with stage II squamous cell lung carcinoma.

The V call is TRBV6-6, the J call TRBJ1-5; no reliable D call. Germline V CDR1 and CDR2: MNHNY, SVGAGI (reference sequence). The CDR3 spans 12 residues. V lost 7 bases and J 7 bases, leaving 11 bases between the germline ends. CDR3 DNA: TGTGCCAGCACTGGGCTTCGACAGCCCCAGCATTTT. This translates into CASTGLRQPQHF.

CDR3 amino acids: CASSNGAASRYSTEAFF. The CDR3 DNA follows: TGCGCCAGCAGCAATGGGGCGGCGAGCAGATATAGCACTGAAGCTTTCTTT. The chain employs TRBV5-1 and TRBJ1-1; TRBD1 is a possible D gene (5 bases). This CDR3 comprises 17 residues. The ends were cut back, 4 bases at V and 4 bases at J, with 23 bases in the middle. Germline V CDR1 and CDR2: SGHRS, YFSETQ.

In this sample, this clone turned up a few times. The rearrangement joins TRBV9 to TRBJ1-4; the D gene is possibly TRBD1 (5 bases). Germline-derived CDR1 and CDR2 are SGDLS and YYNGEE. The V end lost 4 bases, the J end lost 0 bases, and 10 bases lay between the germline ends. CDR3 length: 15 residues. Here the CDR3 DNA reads TGTGCCAGCAGCCTTCAGGGATCAACTAATGAAAAACTGTTTTTT. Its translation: CASSLQGSTNEKLFF.

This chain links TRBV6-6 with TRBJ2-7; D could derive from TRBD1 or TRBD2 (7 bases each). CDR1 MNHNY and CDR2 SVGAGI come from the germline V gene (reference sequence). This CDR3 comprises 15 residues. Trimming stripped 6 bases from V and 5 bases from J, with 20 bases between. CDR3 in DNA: TGTGCCAGCAGGGGGGTAGGGGGCGGGAGTGACGAGCAGTACTTC. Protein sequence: CASRGVGGGSDEQYF.

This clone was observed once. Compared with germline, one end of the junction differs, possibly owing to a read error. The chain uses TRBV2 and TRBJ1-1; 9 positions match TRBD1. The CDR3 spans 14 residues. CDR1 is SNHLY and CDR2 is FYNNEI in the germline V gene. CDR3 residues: CASSEVQGATEAFF. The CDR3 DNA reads TGTGCCAGCAGCGAAGTACAGGGGGCAACTGAAGCTTTCTTT.

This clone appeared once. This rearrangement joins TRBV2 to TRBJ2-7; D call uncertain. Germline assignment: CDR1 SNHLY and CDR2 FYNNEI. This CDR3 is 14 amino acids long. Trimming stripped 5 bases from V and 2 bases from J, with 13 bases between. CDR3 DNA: TGTGCCAGCAGTCTGGGGTTTGTCCCCTACGAGCAGTACTTC. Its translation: CASSLGFVPYEQYF.

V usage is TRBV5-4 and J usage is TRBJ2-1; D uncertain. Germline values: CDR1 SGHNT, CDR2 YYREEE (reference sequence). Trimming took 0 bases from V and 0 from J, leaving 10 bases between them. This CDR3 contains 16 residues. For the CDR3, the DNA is TGTGCCAGCAGCTTGGTCCTTTCAAGCTCCTACAATGAGCAGTTCTTC. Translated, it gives CASSLVLSSSYNEQFF.

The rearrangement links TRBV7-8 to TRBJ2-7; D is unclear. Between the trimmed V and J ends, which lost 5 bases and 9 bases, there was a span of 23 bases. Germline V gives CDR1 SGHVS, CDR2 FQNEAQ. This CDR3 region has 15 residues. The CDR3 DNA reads TGTGCCAGCAGCCCCCGAGTAATTCAAGGGCGATGGCAGTACTTC. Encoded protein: CASSPRVIQGRWQYF.

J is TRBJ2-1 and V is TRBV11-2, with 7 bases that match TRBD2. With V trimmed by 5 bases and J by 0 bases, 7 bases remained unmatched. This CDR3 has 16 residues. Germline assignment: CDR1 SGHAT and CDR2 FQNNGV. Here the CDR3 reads CASSLLAVSSYNEQFF. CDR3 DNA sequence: TGTGCCAGCAGCCTCCTAGCGGTAAGCTCCTACAATGAGCAGTTCTTC.

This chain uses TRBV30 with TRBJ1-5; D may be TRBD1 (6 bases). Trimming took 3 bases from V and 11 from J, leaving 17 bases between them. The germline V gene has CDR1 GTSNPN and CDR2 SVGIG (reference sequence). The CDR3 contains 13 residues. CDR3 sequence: CAWRAQGGRSQHF. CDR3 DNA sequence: TGTGCCTGGAGGGCACAGGGTGGAAGGTCCCAGCATTTT.

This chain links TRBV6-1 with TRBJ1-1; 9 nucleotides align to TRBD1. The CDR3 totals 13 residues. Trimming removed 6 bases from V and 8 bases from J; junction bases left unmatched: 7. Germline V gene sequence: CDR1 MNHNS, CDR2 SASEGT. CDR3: CASRHDRGAEAFF. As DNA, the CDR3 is TGTGCCAGCAGACACGACAGGGGGGCGGAAGCTTTCTTT.

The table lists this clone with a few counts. Here the CDR3 DNA reads TGTGCCAGCAGCCGCGACGGTACAGGGCGTCCGAGCACTGAAGCTTTCTTT. This gives the protein CASSRDGTGRPSTEAFF. V usage is TRBV5-6 and J usage is TRBJ1-1, with D maybe TRBD1 (6 bases). The CDR3 totals 17 residues. V lost 4 bases and J 4 bases, leaving 23 bases between the germline ends. Germline CDR1 and CDR2: SGHDT and YYEEEE.

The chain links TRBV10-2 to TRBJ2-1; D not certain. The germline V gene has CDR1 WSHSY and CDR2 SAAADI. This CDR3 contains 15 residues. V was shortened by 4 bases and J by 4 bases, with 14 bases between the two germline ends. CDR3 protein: CASSGERRFYNEQFF. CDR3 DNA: TGCGCCAGCAGTGGGGAAAGGAGATTTTACAATGAGCAGTTCTTC.